This T cell receptor beta chain is from a study of blood T cell repertoires in COVID-19. The CDR3 contains 13 residues. The J segment lost 8 bases and the V segment lost 10 bases, leaving 11 bases of the junction unmatched. Germline assignment: CDR1 MNHEY and CDR2 SVGAGI. How the authors handled the data: Amplification of reference gene primers was used by the study to estimate nucleated cell counts. This table comes from immunoSEQ multiplex PCR, and its TCRdb copy is limited to in-frame clones, with some not included. D and trimming were read from the DNA, whereas the V and J calls and clone size are those reported in that table. The sample shows fewer than 350,000 clones, roughly nine tenths of them seen only once. One Seattle source followed patients from active infection through their disease course.

Sequencing was performed on peripheral blood. The clonotype was recovered from a woman aged 25 to 39 with COVID-19, enrolled during active disease. This chain uses TRBV6-5 with TRBJ2-1; 7 nucleotides agree with TRBD2. DNA of the CDR3: TGTGCCACCTCTAGCGGAGCCTCGTATGAGCAGTTCTTC. This codes for CATSSGASYEQFF.